This T cell receptor beta chain derives from a study of patients and donors after allogeneic stem cell transplantation. TCRdb re-analysed the RT-PCR reads in MiXCR, keeping a single row per CDR3 protein. The sample lists about 90,000 distinct CDR3 sequences, roughly 43% occurring once. This clonotype originated in a human donor who was either an allogeneic HSCT recipient or a stem cell or donor lymphocyte infusion donor (not recorded which). It is not recorded whose cells these are; they may come from a transplant donor. The sequenced sample was blood, either unsorted or a sorted T cell fraction (not recorded which).

CDR3 sequence: CASSLNSIDSNQPQHF. The CDR3 DNA sequence: TGTGCCAGCAGTTTAAACAGCATAGATAGCAATCAGCCCCAGCATTTT. J is TRBJ1-5 and V is TRBV12-3 or TRBV12-4; D is unresolved. The CDR3 sequence is 16 residues long. V lost 2 bases and J lost 0, with 11 bases in between.